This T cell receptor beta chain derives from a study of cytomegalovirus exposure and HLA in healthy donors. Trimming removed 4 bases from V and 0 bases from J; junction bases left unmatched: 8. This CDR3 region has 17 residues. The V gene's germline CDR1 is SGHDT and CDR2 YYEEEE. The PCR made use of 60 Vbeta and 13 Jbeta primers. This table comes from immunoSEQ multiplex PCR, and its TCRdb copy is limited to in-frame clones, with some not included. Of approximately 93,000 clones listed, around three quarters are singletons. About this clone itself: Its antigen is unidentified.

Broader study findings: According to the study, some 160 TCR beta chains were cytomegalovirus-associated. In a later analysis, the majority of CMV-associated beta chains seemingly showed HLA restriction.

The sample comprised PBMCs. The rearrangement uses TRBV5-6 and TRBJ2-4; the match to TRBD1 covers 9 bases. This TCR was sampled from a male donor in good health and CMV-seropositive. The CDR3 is CASSLDRGRLAKNIQYF. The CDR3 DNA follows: TGTGCCAGCAGCCTGGACAGGGGCCGACTAGCCAAAAACATTCAGTACTTC.